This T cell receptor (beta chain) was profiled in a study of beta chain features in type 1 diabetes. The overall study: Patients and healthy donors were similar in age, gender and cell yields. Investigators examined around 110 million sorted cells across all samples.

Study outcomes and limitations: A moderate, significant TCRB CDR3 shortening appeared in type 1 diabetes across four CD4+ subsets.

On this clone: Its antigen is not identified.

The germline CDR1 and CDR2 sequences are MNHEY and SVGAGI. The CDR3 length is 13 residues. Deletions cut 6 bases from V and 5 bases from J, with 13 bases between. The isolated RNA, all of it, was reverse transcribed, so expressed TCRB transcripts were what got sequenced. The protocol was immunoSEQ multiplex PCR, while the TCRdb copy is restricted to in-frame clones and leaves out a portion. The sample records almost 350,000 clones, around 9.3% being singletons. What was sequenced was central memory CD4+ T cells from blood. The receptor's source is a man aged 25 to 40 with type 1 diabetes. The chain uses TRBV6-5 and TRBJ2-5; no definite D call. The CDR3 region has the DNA TGTGCCAGCAGGCGTCCGATGGGCGAGACCCAGTACTTC. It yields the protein CASRRPMGETQYF.